This TCR beta chain stems from a study of blood T cell repertoires in COVID-19. Assay used: immunoSEQ multiplex PCR; TCRdb lists only in-frame clones, some missing. The sample includes some 40,000 clones, approximately 86% of them seen just once. The clonotype originates from a man aged 65-85 years with acute or convalescent COVID-19. The sample taken for sequencing was peripheral blood.

CDR3 nucleotides: TGTGCCGGCGGACTGGATAGCAATCAGCCCCAGCATTTT. As protein: CAGGLDSNQPQHF. The chain couples TRBV19 to TRBJ1-5; D gene uncertain. V lost 11 bases, J lost 0 bases, and 11 bases lay in between. In germline, CDR1 is LNHDA, CDR2 SQIVND (reference sequence). The CDR3 length is 13 residues.